This is a list of T cell receptor beta chains from one sample in a study of T cell responses to AZD1222 COVID-19 vaccine. Libraries were prepared by immunoSEQ multiplex PCR; TCRdb keeps only in-frame clonotypes and omits some of them. The table records about 120,000 clones, about four fifths of them present only once. This specimen was peripheral blood, taken on day 0 of AZD1222 vaccination. The receptor source for this set is an adult in good health. The CDR3 runs from the conserved cysteine through the conserved F or W. A D gene is named only where the DNA matches it firmly.

>-|TRBJ1-2|TRBV30
CAVQPNYGYTF
>TRBD2|TRBJ2-5|TRBV6-2/TRBV6-3
CASSYVGLTLQETQYF
>TRBD2|TRBJ2-7|TRBV4-3
CASSQELWASGAPYEQYF
>-|TRBJ1-1|TRBV18
CASSPTENTGNTEAFF
>-|TRBJ1-2|TRBV28
CASSLDRVNYGYTF
>-|TRBJ2-2|TRBV18
CASSPLGPLLGTGELFF
>-|TRBJ1-1|TRBV10-2
CASRDTLANTEAFF
>-|TRBJ2-5|TRBV5-1
CASSLEGKETQYF
>TRBD1|TRBJ2-7|TRBV6-6
CASSSQGVHEQYF
>-|TRBJ1-4|TRBV28
CAAGGNEKLFF
>-|TRBJ1-5|TRBV4-1
CASSQEQASNQPQHF
>TRBD2|TRBJ2-3|TRBV19
CAASGGASTDTQYF
>TRBD1|TRBJ2-7|TRBV24-1
CATSAPAGTGYEQYF
>TRBD2|TRBJ2-5|TRBV7-8
CASSYSGTQETQYF
>TRBD1|TRBJ1-2|TRBV3-1/TRBV3-2
CASSRRQGHGYTF
>-|TRBJ2-3|TRBV24-1
CATSPKRVLATDTQYF
>TRBD2|TRBJ2-7|TRBV7-8
CASSRLAPYEQYF
>TRBD2|TRBJ2-4|TRBV19
CASSIVGGGKNIQYF
>-|TRBJ1-1|TRBV7-8
CASSLAHGTEAFF
>TRBD1|TRBJ1-6|TRBV6-4
CASSEGDRGWSPLHF
>-|TRBJ1-1|TRBV7-9
CASSLTTNTEAFF
>-|TRBJ1-5|TRBV4-1
CASSQEPNQPQHF
>TRBD1|TRBJ1-6|TRBV2
CASRDRENSPLHF
>TRBD2|TRBJ2-7|TRBV19
CASSLASGRGNEQYF
>-|TRBJ2-5|TRBV4-3
CASSLAGGPGETQYF
>-|TRBJ1-2|TRBV5-6
CASSFTRGGGYTF
>TRBD2|TRBJ2-1|TRBV7-2
CASSLALAGGNEQFF